This T cell receptor beta chain was captured by sequencing in a study of blood T cells in healthy people across ages (dated by TCRdb to 2014 to 2015). With regard to the full study: In model experiments, template switching captured about one uniquely barcoded TCR beta cDNA molecule for every two T cells. The study measured age-related changes in TCR beta repertoire diversity using deep sequencing normalized with unique cDNA molecular identifiers. To avoid experimental bias, donors of different ages were randomly spread across the sequencing lanes. The donors were split into four age groups: young (average around 16 years), middle-aged (more than 35), aged (about 56) and long-lived (over 80). For two donors (one aged 18 to 29 and one aged 80 or older), the study analyzed two additional independent replicas of 1 million unique cDNA reads from the same blood draw.

Summary of the overall study and its limitations: Because donor CMV infection status was unknown, age-related changes in expanded clonotypes were potentially confounded. There was a strong correlation between observed TCR beta diversity and the percentage of naive T cells measured by flow cytometry. Compared with the aged group, the long-lived group had more naive CD4+ T cells, fewer expanded clones and increased TCR diversity, suggesting age selection. Bulk unsorted PBMC profiling prevented conclusive comparison of naive and antigen-experienced compartments. As age increased, observed TCR beta diversity per million T cells dropped in a roughly linear way, and a significant reduction was already evident by age 40. Estimates of total diversity based on one million sequenced T cells were considered lower bounds and underestimates.

CDR1 and CDR2, per the germline V gene (reference sequence), are LGHDT and YNNKEL. The CDR3 goes from the cysteine to the phenylalanine over 15 residues. Here the CDR3 DNA is all that survives: 45 bases in frame from base 1. The library relied on 5' RACE. The run used an Illumina HiSeq 2500. The second PCR ran for roughly 7 to 11 cycles and used a J-beta primer mix along with a sample-barcoded 5' primer. Each TCR beta cDNA molecule received a unique molecular identifier from a template-switch 5' adaptor carrying 12 random nucleotides. Each sample yielded at least 3 million CDR3-containing paired-end reads. First-strand cDNA synthesis was performed from all RNA using the Mint cDNA synthesis kit, with priming by a TRBC-specific oligonucleotide. After uracil-DNA glycosylase treatment, a first 18-cycle PCR used universal primers M1SS and BC2_uni_R on all cDNA. From the authors' description of their analysis: For normalization, 1 million high-quality reads were randomly selected from each sample, with every read carrying a distinct molecular identifier. Instead of being binned into consensus sequences, reads with shared molecular identifiers were discarded. MiTCR, run with a Q25 quality threshold and the strictest error-elimination algorithm, handled CDR3 identification, clonotype clustering and error correction. A nonparametric unseen species model with Euler transformation was used to estimate a lower bound on total TCR beta diversity. Starting from the raw public reads, TCRdb applied fastp trimming at Q25, assembled clones with MiXCR and retained in-frame beta chains. Here each entry gathers all rows of one CDR3 protein and keeps the most common genes and DNA. The V and J calls here are based on TCRdb, not the publication. This sample has some 1 million distinct CDR3 sequences in its table, and 40% to 45% of those were observed once. The ten largest clones capture under 20% of the sample.

The donors were 40 or so Caucasian individuals from Russia, aged roughly 6 to 100 years, who were systemically healthy. Each donor gave about 9.7 milliliters of peripheral blood, drawn into EDTA-treated Vacutainer tubes. Ficoll-Paque density-gradient centrifugation was used to isolate PBMCs, with at least 6 million per sample. Total RNA, at least 6 micrograms per sample, was extracted from PBMCs with Trizol reagent. The percentages of naive CD45RAhigh/CD27high T cells were determined by flow cytometry on a PBMC aliquot from every donor. As regards this clonotype: The antigen it binds to is not known. Base qualities were left out, and no much larger clone turns up one base away.

Sequencing was carried out using blood. The rearrangement combines TRBV3-1 with TRBJ2-4; the D gene identity is not certain. The DNA end is more similar to TRBJ2-7, so the J call may be wrong. The receptor comes from a woman aged 55-75 years in good health. The CDR3 is CASSQAPSPGNEQYF. The DNA sequence follows: TGTGCCAGCAGCCAAGCCCCCTCTCCGGGCAACGAGCAGTACTTC.